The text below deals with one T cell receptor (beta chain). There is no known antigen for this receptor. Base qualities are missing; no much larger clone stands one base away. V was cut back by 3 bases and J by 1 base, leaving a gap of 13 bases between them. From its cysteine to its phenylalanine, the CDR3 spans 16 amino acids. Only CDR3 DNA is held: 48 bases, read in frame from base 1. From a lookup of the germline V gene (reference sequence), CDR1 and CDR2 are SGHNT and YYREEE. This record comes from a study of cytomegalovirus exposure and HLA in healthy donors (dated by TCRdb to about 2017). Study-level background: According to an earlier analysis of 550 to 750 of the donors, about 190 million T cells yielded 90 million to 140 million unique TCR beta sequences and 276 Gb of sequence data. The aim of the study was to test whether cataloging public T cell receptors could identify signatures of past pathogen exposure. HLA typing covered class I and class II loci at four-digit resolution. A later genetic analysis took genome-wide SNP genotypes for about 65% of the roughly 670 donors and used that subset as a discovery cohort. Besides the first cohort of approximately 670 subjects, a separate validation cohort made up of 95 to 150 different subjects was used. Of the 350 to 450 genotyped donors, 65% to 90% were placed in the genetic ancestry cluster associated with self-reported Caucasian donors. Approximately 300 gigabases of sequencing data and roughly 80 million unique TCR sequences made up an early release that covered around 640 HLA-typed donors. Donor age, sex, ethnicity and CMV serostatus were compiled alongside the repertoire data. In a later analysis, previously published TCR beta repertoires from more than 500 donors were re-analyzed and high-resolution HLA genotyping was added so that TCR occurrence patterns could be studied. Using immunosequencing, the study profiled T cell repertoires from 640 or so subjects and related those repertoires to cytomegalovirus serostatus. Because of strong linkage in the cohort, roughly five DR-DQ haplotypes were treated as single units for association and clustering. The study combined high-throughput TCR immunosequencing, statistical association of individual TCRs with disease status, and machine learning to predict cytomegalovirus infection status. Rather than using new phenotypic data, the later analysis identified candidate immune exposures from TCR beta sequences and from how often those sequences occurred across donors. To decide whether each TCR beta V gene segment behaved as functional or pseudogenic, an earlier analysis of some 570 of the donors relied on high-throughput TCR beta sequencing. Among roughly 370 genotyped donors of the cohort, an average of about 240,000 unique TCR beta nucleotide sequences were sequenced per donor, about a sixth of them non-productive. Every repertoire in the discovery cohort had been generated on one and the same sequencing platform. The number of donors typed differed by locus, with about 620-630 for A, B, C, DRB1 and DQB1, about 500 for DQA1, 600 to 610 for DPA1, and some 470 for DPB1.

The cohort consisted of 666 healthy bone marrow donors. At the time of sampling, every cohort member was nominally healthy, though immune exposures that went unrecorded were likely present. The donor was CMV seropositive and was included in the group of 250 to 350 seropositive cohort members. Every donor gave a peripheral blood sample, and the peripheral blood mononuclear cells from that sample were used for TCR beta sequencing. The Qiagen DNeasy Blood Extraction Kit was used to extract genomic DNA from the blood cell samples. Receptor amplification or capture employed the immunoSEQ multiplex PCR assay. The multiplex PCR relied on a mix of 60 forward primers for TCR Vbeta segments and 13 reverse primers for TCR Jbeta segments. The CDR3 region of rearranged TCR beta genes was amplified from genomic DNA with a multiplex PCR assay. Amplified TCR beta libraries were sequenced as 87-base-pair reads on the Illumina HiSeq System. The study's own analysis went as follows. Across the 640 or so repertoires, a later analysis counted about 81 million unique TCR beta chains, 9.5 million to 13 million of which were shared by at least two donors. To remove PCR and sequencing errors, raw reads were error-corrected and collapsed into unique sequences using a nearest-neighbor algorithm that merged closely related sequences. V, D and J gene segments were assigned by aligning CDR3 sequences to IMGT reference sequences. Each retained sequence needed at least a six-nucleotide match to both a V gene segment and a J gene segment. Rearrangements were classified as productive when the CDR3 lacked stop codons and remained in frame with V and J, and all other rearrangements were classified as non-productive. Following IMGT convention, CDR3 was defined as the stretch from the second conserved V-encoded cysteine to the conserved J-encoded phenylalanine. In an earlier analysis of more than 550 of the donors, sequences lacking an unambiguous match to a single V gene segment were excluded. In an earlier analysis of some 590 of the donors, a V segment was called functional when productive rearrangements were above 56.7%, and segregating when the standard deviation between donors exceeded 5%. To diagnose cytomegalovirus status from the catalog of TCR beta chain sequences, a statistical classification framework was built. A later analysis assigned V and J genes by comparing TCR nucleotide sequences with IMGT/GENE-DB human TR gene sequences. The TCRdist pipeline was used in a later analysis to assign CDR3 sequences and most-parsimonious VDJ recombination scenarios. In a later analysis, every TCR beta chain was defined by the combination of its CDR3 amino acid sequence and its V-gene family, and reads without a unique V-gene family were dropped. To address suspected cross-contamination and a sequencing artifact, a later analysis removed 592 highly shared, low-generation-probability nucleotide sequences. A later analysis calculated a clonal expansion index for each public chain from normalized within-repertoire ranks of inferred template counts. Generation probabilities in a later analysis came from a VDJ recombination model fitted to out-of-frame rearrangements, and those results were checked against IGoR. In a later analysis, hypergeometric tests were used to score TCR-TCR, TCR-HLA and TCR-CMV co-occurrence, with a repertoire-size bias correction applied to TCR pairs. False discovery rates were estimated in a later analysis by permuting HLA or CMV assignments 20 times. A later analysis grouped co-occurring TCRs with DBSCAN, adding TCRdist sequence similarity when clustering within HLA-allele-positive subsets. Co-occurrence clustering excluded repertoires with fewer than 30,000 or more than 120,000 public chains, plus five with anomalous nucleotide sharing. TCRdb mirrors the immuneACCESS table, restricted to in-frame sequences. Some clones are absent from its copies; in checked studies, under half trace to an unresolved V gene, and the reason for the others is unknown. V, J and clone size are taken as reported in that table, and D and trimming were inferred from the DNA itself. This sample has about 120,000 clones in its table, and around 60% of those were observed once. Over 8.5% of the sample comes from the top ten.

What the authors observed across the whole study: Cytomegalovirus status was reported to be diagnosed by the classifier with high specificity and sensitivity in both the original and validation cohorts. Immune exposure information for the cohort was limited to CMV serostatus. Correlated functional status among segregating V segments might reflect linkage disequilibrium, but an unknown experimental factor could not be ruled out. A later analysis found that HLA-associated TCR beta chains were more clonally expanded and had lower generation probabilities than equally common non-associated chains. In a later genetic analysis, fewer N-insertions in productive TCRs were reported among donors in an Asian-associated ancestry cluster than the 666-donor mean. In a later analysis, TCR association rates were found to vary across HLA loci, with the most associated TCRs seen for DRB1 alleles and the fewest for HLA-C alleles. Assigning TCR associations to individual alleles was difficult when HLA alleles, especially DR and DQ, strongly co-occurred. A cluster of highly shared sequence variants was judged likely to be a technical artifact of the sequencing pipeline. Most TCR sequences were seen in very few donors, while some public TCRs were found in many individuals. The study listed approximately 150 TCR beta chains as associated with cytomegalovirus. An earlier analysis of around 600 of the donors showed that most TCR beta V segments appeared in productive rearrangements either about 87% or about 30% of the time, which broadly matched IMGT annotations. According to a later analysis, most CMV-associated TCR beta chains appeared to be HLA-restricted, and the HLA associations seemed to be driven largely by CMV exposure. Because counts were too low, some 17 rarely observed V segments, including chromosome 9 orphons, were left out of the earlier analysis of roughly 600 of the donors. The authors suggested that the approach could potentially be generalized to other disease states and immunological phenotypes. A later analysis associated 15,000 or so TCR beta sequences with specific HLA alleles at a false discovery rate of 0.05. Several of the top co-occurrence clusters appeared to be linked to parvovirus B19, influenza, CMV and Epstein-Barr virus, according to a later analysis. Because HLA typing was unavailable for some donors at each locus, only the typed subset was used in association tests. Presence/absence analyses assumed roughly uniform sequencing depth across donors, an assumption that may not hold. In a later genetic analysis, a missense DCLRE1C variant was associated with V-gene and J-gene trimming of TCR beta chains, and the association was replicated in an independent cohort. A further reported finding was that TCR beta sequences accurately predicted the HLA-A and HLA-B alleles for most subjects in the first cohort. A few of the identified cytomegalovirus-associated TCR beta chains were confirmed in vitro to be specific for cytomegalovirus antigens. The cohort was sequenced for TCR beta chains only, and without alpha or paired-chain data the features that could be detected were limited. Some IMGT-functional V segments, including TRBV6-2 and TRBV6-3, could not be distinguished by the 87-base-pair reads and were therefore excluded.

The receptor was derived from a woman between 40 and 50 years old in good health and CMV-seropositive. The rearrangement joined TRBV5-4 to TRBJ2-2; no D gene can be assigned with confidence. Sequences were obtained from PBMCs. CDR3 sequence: CASSWRASLNTGELFF. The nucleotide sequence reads TGTGCCAGCAGCTGGAGAGCGTCCCTGAACACCGGGGAGCTGTTTTTT.